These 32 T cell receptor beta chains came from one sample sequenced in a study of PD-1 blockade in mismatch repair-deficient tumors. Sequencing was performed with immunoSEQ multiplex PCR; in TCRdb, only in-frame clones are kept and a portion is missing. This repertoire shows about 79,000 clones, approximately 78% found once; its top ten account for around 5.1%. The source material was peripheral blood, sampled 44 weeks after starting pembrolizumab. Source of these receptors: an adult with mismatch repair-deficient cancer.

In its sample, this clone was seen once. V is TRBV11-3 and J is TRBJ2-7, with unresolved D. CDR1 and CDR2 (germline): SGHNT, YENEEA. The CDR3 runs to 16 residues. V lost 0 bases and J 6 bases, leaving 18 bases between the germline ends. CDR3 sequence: CASSLDPSSWLGEQYF. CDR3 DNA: TGTGCCAGCAGCTTAGACCCGAGTAGCTGGTTGGGCGAGCAGTACTTC.

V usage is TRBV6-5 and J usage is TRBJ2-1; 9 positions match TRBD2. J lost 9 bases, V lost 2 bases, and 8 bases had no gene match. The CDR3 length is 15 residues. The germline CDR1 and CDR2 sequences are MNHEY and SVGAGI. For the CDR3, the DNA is TGTGCCAGCAGTTACCAGGGGCTAGCGGGAAGTGAGCAGTTCTTC. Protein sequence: CASSYQGLAGSEQFF.

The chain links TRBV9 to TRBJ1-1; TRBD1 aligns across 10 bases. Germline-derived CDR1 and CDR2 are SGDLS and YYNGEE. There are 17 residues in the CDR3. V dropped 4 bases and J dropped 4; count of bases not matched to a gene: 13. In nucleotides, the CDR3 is TGTGCCAGCAGCACCTCCGGGACAGGGGCGAGTAGCACTGAAGCTTTCTTT. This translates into CASSTSGTGASSTEAFF.

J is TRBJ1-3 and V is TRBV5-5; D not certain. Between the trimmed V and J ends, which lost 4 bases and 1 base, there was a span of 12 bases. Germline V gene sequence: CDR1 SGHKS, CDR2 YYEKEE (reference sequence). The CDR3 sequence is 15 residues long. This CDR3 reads CASSLDPGSGNTIYF. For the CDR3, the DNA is TGTGCCAGCAGCCTAGACCCGGGGTCTGGAAACACCATATATTTT. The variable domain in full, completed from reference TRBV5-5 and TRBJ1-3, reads DAGVTQSPTHLIKTRGQQVTLRCSPISGHKSVSWYQQVLGQGPQFIFQYYEKEERGRGNFPDRFSARQFPNYSSELNVNALLLGDSALYLCASSLDPGSGNTIYFGEGSWLTVV.

CDR3 residues: CASTLDGYYGYTF. The CDR3 DNA is TGTGCCAGCACCCTGGACGGCTACTATGGCTACACCTTC. This chain links TRBV5-6 with TRBJ1-2; D unresolved. The germline CDR1 and CDR2 sequences are SGHDT and YYEEEE. This CDR3 has 13 residues. V lost 6 bases and J 3 bases, leaving 12 bases between the germline ends.

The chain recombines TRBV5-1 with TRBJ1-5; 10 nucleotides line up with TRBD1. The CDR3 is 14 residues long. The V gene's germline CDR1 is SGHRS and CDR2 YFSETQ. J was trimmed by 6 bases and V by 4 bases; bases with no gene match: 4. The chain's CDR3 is CASSPTGGGQPQHF. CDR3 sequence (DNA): TGCGCCAGCAGCCCGACAGGGGGCGGTCAGCCCCAGCATTTT.

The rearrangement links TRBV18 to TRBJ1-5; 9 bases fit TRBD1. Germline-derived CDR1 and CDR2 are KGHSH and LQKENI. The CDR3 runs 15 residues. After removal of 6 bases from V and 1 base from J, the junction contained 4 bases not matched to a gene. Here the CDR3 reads CASSPGTGSNQPQHF. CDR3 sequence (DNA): TGTGCCAGCTCCCCAGGGACAGGGAGCAATCAGCCCCAGCATTTT.

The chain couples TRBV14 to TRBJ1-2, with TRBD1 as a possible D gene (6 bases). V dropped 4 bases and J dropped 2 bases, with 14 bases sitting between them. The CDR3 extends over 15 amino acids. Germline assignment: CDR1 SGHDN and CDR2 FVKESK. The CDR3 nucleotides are TGTGCCAGCAGCCCCGCCGGGGGGGCGAACTATGGCTACACCTTC. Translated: CASSPAGGANYGYTF.

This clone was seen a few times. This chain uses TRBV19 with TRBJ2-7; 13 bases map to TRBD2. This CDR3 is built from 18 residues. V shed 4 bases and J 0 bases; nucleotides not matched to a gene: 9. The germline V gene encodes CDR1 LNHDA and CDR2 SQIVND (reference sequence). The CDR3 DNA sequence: TGTGCCAGTAGTACCTTTTATCGGACTAGCGGGGGCTCCTACGAGCAGTACTTC. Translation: CASSTFYRTSGGSYEQYF.

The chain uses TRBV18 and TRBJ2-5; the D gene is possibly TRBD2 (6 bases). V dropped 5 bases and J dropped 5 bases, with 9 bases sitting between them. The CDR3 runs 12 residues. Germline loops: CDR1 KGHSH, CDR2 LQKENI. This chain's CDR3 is CASSRDWETQYF. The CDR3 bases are TGTGCCAGCTCAAGGGACTGGGAGACCCAGTACTTC.

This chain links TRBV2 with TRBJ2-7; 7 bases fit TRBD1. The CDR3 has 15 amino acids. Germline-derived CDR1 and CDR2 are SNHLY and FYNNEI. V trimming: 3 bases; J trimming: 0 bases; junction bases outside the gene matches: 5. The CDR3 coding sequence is TGTGCCAGCAGTGACCGGACAGGAGGCTCCTACGAGCAGTACTTC. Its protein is CASSDRTGGSYEQYF.

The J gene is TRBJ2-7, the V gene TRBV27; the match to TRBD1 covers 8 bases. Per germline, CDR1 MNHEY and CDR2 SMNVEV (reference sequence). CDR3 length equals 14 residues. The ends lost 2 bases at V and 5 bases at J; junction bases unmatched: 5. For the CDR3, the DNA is TGTGCCAGCAGTTTAAGGGGACAGGCCCACGAGCAGTACTTC. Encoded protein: CASSLRGQAHEQYF.

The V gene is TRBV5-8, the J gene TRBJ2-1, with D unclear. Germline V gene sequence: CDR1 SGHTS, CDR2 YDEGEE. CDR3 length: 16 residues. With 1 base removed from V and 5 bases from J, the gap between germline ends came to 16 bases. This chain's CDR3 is CASSLFNNQANNEQFF. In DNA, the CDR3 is TGTGCCAGCAGCTTGTTTAACAACCAAGCGAACAATGAGCAGTTCTTC.

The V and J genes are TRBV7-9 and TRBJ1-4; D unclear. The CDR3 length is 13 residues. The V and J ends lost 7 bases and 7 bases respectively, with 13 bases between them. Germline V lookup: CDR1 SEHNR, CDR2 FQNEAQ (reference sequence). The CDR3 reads CASKRQGSEKLFF. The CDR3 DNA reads TGTGCCAGCAAACGTCAAGGGAGTGAAAAACTGTTTTTT.

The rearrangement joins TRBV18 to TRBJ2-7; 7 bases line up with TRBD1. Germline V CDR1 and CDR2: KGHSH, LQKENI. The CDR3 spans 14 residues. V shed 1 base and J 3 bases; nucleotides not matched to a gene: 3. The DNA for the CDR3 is TGTGCCAGCTCACCACAGGGGGCTAACTACGAGCAGTACTTC. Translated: CASSPQGANYEQYF.

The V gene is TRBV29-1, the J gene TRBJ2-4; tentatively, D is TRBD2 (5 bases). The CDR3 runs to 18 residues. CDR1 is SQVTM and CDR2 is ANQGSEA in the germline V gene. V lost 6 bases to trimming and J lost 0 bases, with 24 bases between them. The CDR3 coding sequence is TGCAGCGTCCCCCACCGAGGGCTTCTTCCTCTAGCCAAAAACATTCAGTACTTC. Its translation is CSVPHRGLLPLAKNIQYF.

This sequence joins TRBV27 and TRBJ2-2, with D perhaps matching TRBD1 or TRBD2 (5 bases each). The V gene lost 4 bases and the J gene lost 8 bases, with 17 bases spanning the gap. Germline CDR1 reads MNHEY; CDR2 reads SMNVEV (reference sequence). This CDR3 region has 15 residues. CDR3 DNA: TGTGCCAGCAGTTCCCCCCTCCGGGGCATAGGGGAGCTGTTTTTT. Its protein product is CASSSPLRGIGELFF.

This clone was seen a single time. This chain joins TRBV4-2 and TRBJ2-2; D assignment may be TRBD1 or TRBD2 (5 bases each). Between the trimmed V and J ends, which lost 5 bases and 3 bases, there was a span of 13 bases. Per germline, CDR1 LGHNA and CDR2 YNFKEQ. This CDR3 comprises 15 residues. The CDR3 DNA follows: TGTGCCAGCAGCTTTACCGGGACCTACACCGGGGAGCTGTTTTTT. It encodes CASSFTGTYTGELFF.

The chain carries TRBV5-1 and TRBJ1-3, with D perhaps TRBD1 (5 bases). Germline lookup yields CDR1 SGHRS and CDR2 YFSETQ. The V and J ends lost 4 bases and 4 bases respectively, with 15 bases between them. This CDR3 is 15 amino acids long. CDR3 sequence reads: CASSPGTVKGNTIYF. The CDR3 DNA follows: TGCGCCAGCAGCCCTGGGACGGTGAAGGGAAACACCATATATTTT.

Here the CDR3 DNA reads TGTGCCAGCAGGCGACTAGCGGGAGAGGGCGAGCAGTACTTC. It codes for CASRRLAGEGEQYF. This chain uses TRBV6-1 with TRBJ2-7; TRBD2 aligns across 12 bases. After removal of 6 bases from V and 6 bases from J, the junction contained 6 bases not matched to a gene. This CDR3 comprises 14 residues. From germline, CDR1 is MNHNS and CDR2 SASEGT.

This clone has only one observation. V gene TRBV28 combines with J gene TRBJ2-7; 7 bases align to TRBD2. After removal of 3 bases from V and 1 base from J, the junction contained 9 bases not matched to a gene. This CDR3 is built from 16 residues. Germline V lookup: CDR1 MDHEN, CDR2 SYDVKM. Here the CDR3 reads CASSFSRSSGSYEQYF. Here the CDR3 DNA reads TGTGCCAGCAGTTTTTCTAGGTCTAGCGGTTCCTACGAGCAGTACTTC.

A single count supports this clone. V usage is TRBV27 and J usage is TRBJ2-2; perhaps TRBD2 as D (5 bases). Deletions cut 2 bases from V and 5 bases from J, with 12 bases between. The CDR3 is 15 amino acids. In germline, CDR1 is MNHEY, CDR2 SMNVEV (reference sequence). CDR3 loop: CASSLRGSNTGELFF. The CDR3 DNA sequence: TGTGCCAGCAGTTTACGGGGAAGCAATACCGGGGAGCTGTTTTTT.

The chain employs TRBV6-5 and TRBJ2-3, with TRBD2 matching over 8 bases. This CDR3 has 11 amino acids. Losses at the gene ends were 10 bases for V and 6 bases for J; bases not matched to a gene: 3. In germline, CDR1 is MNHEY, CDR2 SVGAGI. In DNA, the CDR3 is TGTGCCACCAGACTAGCGGATACGCAGTATTTT. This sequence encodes CATRLADTQYF.

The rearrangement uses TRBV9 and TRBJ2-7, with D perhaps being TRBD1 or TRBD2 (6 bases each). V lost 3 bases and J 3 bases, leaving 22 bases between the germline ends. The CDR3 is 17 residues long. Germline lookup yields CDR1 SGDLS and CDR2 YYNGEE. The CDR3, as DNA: TGTGCCAGCAGCGCGGCCCCTCTATGGGGGGCGAACTACGAGCAGTACTTC. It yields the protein CASSAAPLWGANYEQYF. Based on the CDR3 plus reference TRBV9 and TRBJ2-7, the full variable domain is DSGVTQTPKHLITATGQRVTLRCSPRSGDLSVYWYQQSLDQGLQFLIQYYNGEERAKGNILERFSAQQFPDLHSELNLSSLELGDSALYFCASSAAPLWGANYEQYFGPGTRLTVT.

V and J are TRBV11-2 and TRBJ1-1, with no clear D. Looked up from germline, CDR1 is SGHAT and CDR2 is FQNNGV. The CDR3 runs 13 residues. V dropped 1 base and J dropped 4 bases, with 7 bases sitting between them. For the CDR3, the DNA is TGTGCCAGCAGCTTAGGGGGAGTCACTGAAGCTTTCTTT. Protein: CASSLGGVTEAFF.

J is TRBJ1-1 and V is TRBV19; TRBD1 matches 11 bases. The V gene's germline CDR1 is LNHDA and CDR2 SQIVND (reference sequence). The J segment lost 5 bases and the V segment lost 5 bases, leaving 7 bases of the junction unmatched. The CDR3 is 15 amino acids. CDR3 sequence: CASSGTGGFGTEAFF. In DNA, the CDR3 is TGTGCCAGTAGTGGGACAGGGGGTTTTGGAACTGAAGCTTTCTTT.

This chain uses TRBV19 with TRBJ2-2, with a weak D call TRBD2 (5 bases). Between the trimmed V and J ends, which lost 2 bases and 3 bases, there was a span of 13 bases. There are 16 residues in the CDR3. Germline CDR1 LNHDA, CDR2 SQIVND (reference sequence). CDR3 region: CASSIFGDRDTGELFF. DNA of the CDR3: TGTGCCAGTAGTATATTCGGGGATCGCGACACCGGGGAGCTGTTTTTT.

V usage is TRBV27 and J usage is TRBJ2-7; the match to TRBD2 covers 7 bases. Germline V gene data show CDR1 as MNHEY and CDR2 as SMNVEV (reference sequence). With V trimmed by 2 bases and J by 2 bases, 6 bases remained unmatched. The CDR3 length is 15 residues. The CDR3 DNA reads TGTGCCAGCAGTTTAGCAGGCGGGAGTGCCTACGAGCAGTACTTC. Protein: CASSLAGGSAYEQYF.

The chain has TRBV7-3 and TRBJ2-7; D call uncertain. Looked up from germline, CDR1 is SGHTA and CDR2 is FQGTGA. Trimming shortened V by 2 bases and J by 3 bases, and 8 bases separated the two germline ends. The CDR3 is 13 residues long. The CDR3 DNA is TGTGCCAGCAGCTTAGGGCCTCACTACGAGCAGTACTTC. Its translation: CASSLGPHYEQYF. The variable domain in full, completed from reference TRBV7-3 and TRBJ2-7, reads GAGVSQTPSNKVTEKGKYVELRCDPISGHTALYWYRQSLGQGPEFLIYFQGTGAADDSGLPNDRFFAVRPEGSVSTLKIQRTERGDSAVYLCASSLGPHYEQYFGPGTRLTVT.

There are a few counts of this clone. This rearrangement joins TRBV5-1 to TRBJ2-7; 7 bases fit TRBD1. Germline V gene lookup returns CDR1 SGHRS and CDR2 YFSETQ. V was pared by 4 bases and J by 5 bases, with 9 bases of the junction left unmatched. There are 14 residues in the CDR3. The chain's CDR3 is CASSTGTVTHEQYF. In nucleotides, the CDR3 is TGCGCCAGCAGCACAGGGACAGTTACTCACGAGCAGTACTTC.

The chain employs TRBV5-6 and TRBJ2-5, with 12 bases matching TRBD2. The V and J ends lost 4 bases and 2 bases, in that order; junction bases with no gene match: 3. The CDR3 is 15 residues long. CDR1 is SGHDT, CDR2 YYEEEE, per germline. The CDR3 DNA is TGTGCCAGCAGCCGGGGACTAGCGGGTCAAGAGACCCAGTACTTC. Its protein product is CASSRGLAGQETQYF.

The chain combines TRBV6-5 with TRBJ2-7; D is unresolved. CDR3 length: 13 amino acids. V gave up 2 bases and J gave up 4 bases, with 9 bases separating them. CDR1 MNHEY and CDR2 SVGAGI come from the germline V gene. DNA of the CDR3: TGTGCCAGCAGTTACGGTTTCGGGTACGAGCAGTACTTC. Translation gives CASSYGFGYEQYF.